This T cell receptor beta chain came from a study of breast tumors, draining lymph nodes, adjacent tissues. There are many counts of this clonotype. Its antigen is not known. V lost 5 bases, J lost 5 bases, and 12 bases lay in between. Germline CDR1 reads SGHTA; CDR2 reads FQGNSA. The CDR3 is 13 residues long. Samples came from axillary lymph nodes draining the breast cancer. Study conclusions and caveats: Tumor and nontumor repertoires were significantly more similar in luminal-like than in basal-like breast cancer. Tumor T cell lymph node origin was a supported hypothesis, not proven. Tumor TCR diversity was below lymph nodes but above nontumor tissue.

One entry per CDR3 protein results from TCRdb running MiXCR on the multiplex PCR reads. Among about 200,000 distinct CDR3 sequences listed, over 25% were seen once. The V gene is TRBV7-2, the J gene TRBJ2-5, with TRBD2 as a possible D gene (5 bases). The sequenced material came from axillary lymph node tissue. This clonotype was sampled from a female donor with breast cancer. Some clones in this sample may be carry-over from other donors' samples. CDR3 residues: CASSTQWEETQYF. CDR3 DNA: TGTGCCAGCAGCACCCAGTGGGAGGAGACCCAGTACTTC.